These 11 T cell receptor beta chains were all obtained from the same sample, sequenced in a study of T cell clones after liver transplantation (dated by TCRdb to between 2018 and 2021). This specimen's time point label, per the study, means: pre-transplant. The library was obtained by the immunoSEQ multiplex PCR assay. This is the immuneACCESS table as TCRdb keeps it, with only in-frame sequences that have V and J called. A part of the clones is gone; compared with another copy, unresolved V genes explain less than half, and the rest is unexplained. This sample holds over 50,000 clones; around 85% were observed only once. The ten largest clones represent about 8.9% of the sample. The input for sequencing was CD4+ T cells from blood, taken before liver transplant. Receptors originate from a human donor who received a liver transplant.

The chain links TRBV7-2 to TRBJ2-5; a possible D gene is TRBD1 (5 bases). V was trimmed by 1 base and J by 3 bases, leaving 9 bases between them. This CDR3 is 14 amino acids long. The germline CDR1 and CDR2 sequences are SGHTA and FQGNSA. CDR3 sequence reads: CASSLGAREETQYF. DNA for the CDR3: TGTGCCAGCAGCTTAGGGGCCAGGGAAGAGACCCAGTACTTC.

The genes are TRBV5-1 and TRBJ2-5, with 7 bases matching TRBD1. CDR1 and CDR2 from the germline V gene are SGHRS and YFSETQ. V gave up 0 bases and J gave up 1 base; unmatched junction bases: 12. The CDR3 has 18 residues. The chain's CDR3 is CASSLAQRQGRSQETQYF. The CDR3, as DNA: TGCGCCAGCAGCTTGGCCCAAAGACAGGGCCGATCCCAAGAGACCCAGTACTTC. Full variable domain (remainder filled in from reference TRBV5-1 and TRBJ2-5): KAGVTQTPRYLIKTRGQQVTLSCSPISGHRSVSWYQQTPGQGLQFLFEYFSETQRNKGNFPGRFSGRQFSNSRSEMNVSTLELGDSALYLCASSLAQRQGRSQETQYFGPGTRLLVL.

This clone is a singleton in its sample. The gene calls are TRBV6-1 and TRBJ2-7; D is perhaps TRBD1 (6 bases). The V end lost 6 bases, the J end lost 2 bases, and 23 bases lay between the germline ends. Germline CDR1 reads MNHNS; CDR2 reads SASEGT. There are 17 residues in the CDR3. The CDR3 nucleotides read TGTGCCAGCAGAGAACCGAGGGTACAGGGCCAGGCCTACGAGCAGTACTTC. It yields the protein CASREPRVQGQAYEQYF.

The chain links TRBV6-1 to TRBJ2-3, with a tentative D call TRBD2 (6 bases). Trimming cost V 3 bases and J 1 base, with 14 bases left between them. This CDR3 has 16 residues. CDR1 is MNHNS, CDR2 SASEGT, per germline. The chain's CDR3 is CASSDPTSRGTDTQYF. DNA of the CDR3: TGTGCCAGCAGTGACCCTACTAGCAGGGGCACAGATACGCAGTATTTT.

The chain uses TRBV7-8 and TRBJ2-5, with a tentative D call TRBD1 (5 bases). Germline V gene data show CDR1 as SGHVS and CDR2 as FQNEAQ. V lost 2 bases and J 5 bases, leaving 12 bases between the germline ends. CDR3 length: 14 amino acids. DNA for the CDR3: TGTGCCAGCAGCTTATTTCAGGGCGAGGAGACCCAGTACTTC. It yields the protein CASSLFQGEETQYF.

The chain recombines TRBV6-5 with TRBJ2-5; possibly TRBD2 for D (6 bases). V lost 2 bases to trimming and J lost 4 bases, with 14 bases between them. The CDR3 has 15 amino acids. Per germline, CDR1 MNHEY and CDR2 SVGAGI. CDR3 bases: TGTGCCAGCAGTTACGGGGTGTCCGGGGGAGAGACCCAGTACTTC. It codes for CASSYGVSGGETQYF.

The V gene is TRBV15, the J gene TRBJ2-3; D call uncertain. Germline loops: CDR1 LNHNV, CDR2 YYDKDF (reference sequence). The CDR3 extends over 14 amino acids. The germline V and J ends were trimmed by 5 bases and 1 base, with 10 bases remaining between them. The CDR3 bases are TGTGCCACCAGCGGTCTGGTTGGCACAGATACGCAGTATTTT. This codes for CATSGLVGTDTQYF.

The rearrangement links TRBV5-4 to TRBJ2-4; D may be TRBD1 (7 bases). This CDR3 is 16 amino acids long. The V end was cut by 3 bases, the J end by 1 base, with 14 bases between. Germline CDR1 reads SGHNT; CDR2 reads YYREEE (reference sequence). CDR3 nucleotides: TGTGCCAGCAGCTCAGGGGGGACAAAGGCCAAAAACATTCAGTACTTC. Its translation is CASSSGGTKAKNIQYF. The full variable domain, rest sourced from reference TRBV5-4 and TRBJ2-4, is ETGVTQSPTHLIKTRGQQVTLRCSSQSGHNTVSWYQQALGQGPQFIFQYYREEENGRGNFPPRFSGLQFPNYSSELNVNALELDDSALYLCASSSGGTKAKNIQYFGAGTRLSVL.

This sequence joins TRBV5-6 and TRBJ1-5; 8 bases line up with TRBD1. Germline CDR1 and CDR2: SGHDT and YYEEEE. The CDR3 runs to 17 residues. V lost 3 bases to trimming and J lost 6 bases; unmatched junction nucleotides: 14. The CDR3 reads CASSSGQGLHGGQPQHF. CDR3 sequence (DNA): TGTGCCAGCAGCTCCGGACAGGGACTTCACGGAGGTCAGCCCCAGCATTTT.

J is TRBJ2-6 and V is TRBV19; D is undetermined. Per germline, CDR1 LNHDA and CDR2 SQIVND (reference sequence). The length of the CDR3 is 17 residues. With 1 base removed from V and 0 bases from J, the gap between germline ends came to 10 bases. The CDR3 DNA follows: TGTGCCAGTAGTATAGTGCGGAGCAGCTCTGGGGCCAACGTCCTGACTTTC. As protein: CASSIVRSSSGANVLTF.

The chain is built from TRBV21-1 and TRBJ2-7; TRBD2, as called in the table, went unchecked against the DNA. TRBV21-1 is reported as a pseudogene. The CDR3 loop spans 11 amino acids. The CDR3 spells CAREGTDEQYF. Written as DNA, the CDR3 is TGTGCCCGCGAGGGAACCGACGAGCAGTACTTC.